This passage covers 21 T cell receptor beta chains from one sample sequenced in a study of post-analysis software for immune sequencing data. Antigens for these TCRs are unknown. Regarding the study as a whole: Patients used five TRBV segments, including TRBV5-6, TRBV5-1 and TRBV20-1, more often than controls.

The TCR beta cDNA libraries carried unique molecular identifiers. TCRdb ran MiXCR on the PCR reads and lists one entry per CDR3 protein. Of around 710,000 distinct CDR3 sequences listed, around 45% were seen once; the top ten hold roughly 4.5%. Material: blood. These receptors were taken from a girl between 10 and 17 years old with multiple sclerosis.

J is TRBJ1-4 and V is TRBV29-1; D perhaps matches TRBD1 (5 bases). V gave up 6 bases and J gave up 0 bases, with 17 bases separating them. In germline, CDR1 is SQVTM, CDR2 ANQGSEA. This CDR3 region has 16 residues. This CDR3 is CSVQGGKAATNEKLFF. The CDR3 DNA is TGCAGCGTCCAGGGAGGGAAAGCAGCAACTAATGAAAAACTGTTTTTT.

This chain joins TRBV18 and TRBJ2-5, with D possibly TRBD2 on 5 matching bases. V shed 3 bases and J shed 2 bases, with 13 bases lying between them. Germline V gene sequence: CDR1 KGHSH, CDR2 LQKENI. The CDR3 length is 15 residues. This CDR3 is CASSPYGREQETQYF. As DNA, the CDR3 is TGTGCCAGCTCACCGTACGGACGGGAACAAGAGACCCAGTACTTC.

The rearrangement joins TRBV12-3 or TRBV12-4 to TRBJ1-2; D might be TRBD1 (6 bases). V lost 10 bases to trimming and J lost 1 base, with 16 bases between them. The CDR3 is 14 residues long. The CDR3 reads CATLGGPINYGYTF. The DNA for the CDR3 is TGTGCCACACTGGGGGGCCCCATTAACTATGGCTACACCTTC.

This clonotype turned up a few times. This sequence joins TRBV3-1 and TRBJ2-7; 8 nucleotides agree with TRBD1. V was pared by 3 bases and J by 2 bases, with 6 bases of the junction left unmatched. There are 15 residues in the CDR3. In germline, CDR1 is LGHDT, CDR2 YNNKEL (reference sequence). The CDR3: CASSQRTGSPYEQYF. CDR3 sequence (DNA): TGTGCCAGCAGCCAGAGGACAGGGTCCCCCTACGAGCAGTACTTC.

This clonotype has a handful of counts. The J gene is TRBJ2-3, the V gene TRBV27; no clear D gene. Deletions cut 6 bases from V and 3 bases from J, with 19 bases between. The germline gives CDR1 MNHEY, CDR2 SMNVEV (reference sequence). CDR3 length: 16 residues. This CDR3 is CASRPFRAFRTDTQYF. In DNA, the CDR3 is TGTGCCAGCAGGCCCTTTCGGGCATTTAGGACAGATACGCAGTATTTT.

This clonotype was observed a single time. The J gene is TRBJ2-3, the V gene TRBV20-1, with 13 bases lining up with TRBD2. In germline, CDR1 is DFQATT, CDR2 SNEGSKA (reference sequence). The CDR3 has 16 residues. V dropped 2 bases and J dropped 9; count of bases not matched to a gene: 11. The CDR3 sequence: CSARPRTSGSKGTQYF. The CDR3 nucleotides are TGCAGTGCTAGACCACGGACTAGCGGGAGTAAAGGGACGCAGTATTTT.

The V call is TRBV24-1, the J call TRBJ2-1; D unclear. CDR1 is KGHDR, CDR2 SFDVKD, per germline. V lost 6 bases to trimming and J lost 0 bases, with 8 bases between them. CDR3 size: 14 residues. As DNA, the CDR3 is TGTGCCACCAGTCGACGGTTCTCCTACAATGAGCAGTTCTTC. It yields the protein CATSRRFSYNEQFF.

This chain joins TRBV7-9 and TRBJ2-5, with 8 bases identical to TRBD1. J gave up 7 bases and V 4 bases, and 8 bases lay outside the gene matches. From germline, CDR1 is SEHNR and CDR2 FQNEAQ (reference sequence). The CDR3 consists of 14 residues. CDR3 bases: TGTGCCAGCAGCTCGGGGACAGGAGTGCTGACCCAGTACTTC. Protein: CASSSGTGVLTQYF.

This rearrangement joins TRBV5-1 to TRBJ1-6; D gene unclear. Germline CDR1 and CDR2: SGHRS and YFSETQ. V was clipped by 4 bases and J by 7 bases, with 15 bases between them. The CDR3 sequence is 15 residues long. CDR3 nucleotide sequence: TGCGCCAGCAGCCCTCGGGAGACGCACAATTCACCCCTCCACTTT. Translation: CASSPRETHNSPLHF.

A few counts support this clonotype. V is TRBV12-3 or TRBV12-4 and J is TRBJ2-1; TRBD2 matches at 8 bases. This CDR3 has 16 amino acids. With V trimmed by 3 bases and J by 8 bases, 12 bases remained unmatched. The CDR3 sequence is CASSFSAGVVSDEQFF. The CDR3 DNA reads as TGTGCCAGCAGTTTTTCAGCGGGAGTGGTTTCGGATGAGCAGTTCTTC.

The chain uses TRBV20-1 and TRBJ2-3; a possible D gene is TRBD2 (6 bases). This CDR3 comprises 15 residues. V dropped 5 bases and J dropped 2 bases, with 17 bases sitting between them. The germline gives CDR1 DFQATT, CDR2 SNEGSKA (reference sequence). CDR3 residues: CSAHDREQSTDTQYF. The CDR3, as DNA: TGCAGTGCTCATGACCGGGAGCAGTCCACAGATACGCAGTATTTT.

The chain uses TRBV7-3 and TRBJ2-3; D may correspond to TRBD1 or TRBD2 (6 bases each). The CDR3 covers 14 residues. Germline V CDR1 and CDR2: SGHTA, FQGTGA. Trimming stripped 6 bases from V and 7 bases from J, with 17 bases between. DNA for the CDR3: TGTGCCAGCAGTAGCCGGGGGCTCCCTCATACGCAGTATTTT. Amino acids: CASSSRGLPHTQYF.

This clonotype was counted between two and nine times. The genes are TRBV11-2 and TRBJ2-4; D not resolved. This CDR3 spans 12 amino acids. V dropped 2 bases and J dropped 9 bases, with 8 bases sitting between them. CDR1 is SGHAT and CDR2 is FQNNGV in the germline V gene. DNA of the CDR3: TGTGCCAGCAGCTTACTAGAGAGCATTCAGTACTTC. It translates to CASSLLESIQYF. The full variable domain, rest sourced from reference TRBV11-2 and TRBJ2-4, is EAGVAQSPRYKIIEKRQSVAFWCNPISGHATLYWYQQILGQGPKLLIQFQNNGVVDDSQLPKDRFSAERLKGVDSTLKIQPAKLEDSAVYLCASSLLESIQYFGAGTRLSVL.

The V call is TRBV18, the J call TRBJ2-4; no clear D gene. The CDR3 runs 15 residues. The germline V gene has CDR1 KGHSH and CDR2 LQKENI. V lost 3 bases and J 0 bases, leaving 9 bases between the germline ends. This CDR3 is CASSPTQLAKNIQYF. In DNA, the CDR3 is TGTGCCAGCTCACCGACGCAGTTAGCCAAAAACATTCAGTACTTC.

The chain has TRBV6-5 and TRBJ2-3; 12 nucleotides agree with TRBD2. With 2 bases clipped from V and 4 bases from J, the junction kept 7 bases outside the gene matches. This CDR3 has 17 amino acids. The germline CDR1 and CDR2 sequences are MNHEY and SVGAGI. CDR3: CASSYTKGLAGSDTQYF. The CDR3 DNA reads as TGTGCCAGCAGTTACACGAAAGGACTAGCGGGGTCAGATACGCAGTATTTT.

This sequence joins TRBV7-8 and TRBJ2-7, with D possibly matching TRBD1 (6 bases). Trimming removed 4 bases from V and 5 bases from J, with 18 bases in between. The CDR3 is 15 amino acids. Germline assignment: CDR1 SGHVS and CDR2 FQNEAQ. In nucleotides, the CDR3 is TGTGCCAGCAGCTCACTACAGGGAATTACTCACGAGCAGTACTTC. Amino acid sequence: CASSSLQGITHEQYF.

This clonotype was recorded many times. This chain links TRBV7-2 with TRBJ2-3; 7 nucleotides align to TRBD2. The CDR3 contains 14 residues. Per the germline V gene, CDR1 is SGHTA and CDR2 is FQGNSA. The J segment lost 6 bases and the V segment lost 1 base, leaving 4 bases of the junction unmatched. The DNA of the CDR3 is TGTGCCAGCAGCTTAGGCAGCGGGGCGGATACGCAGTATTTT. Translated: CASSLGSGADTQYF.

The rearrangement joins TRBV20-1 to TRBJ1-1; D uncertain. This CDR3 has 13 amino acids. Germline CDR1 is DFQATT and CDR2 is SNEGSKA (reference sequence). V lost 6 bases, J lost 0 bases, and 11 bases lay in between. The CDR3 coding sequence is TGCAGTGCACCGAGCGACCTGAACACTGAAGCTTTCTTT. Translating gives CSAPSDLNTEAFF.

V is TRBV5-1 and J is TRBJ2-7; 10 nucleotides line up with TRBD2. J gave up 0 bases and V 4 bases, and 13 bases lay outside the gene matches. The CDR3 is made up of 18 amino acids. Germline CDR1 reads SGHRS; CDR2 reads YFSETQ. CDR3 nucleotide sequence: TGCGCCAGCAGCGAAAGACTAGCGGGCTACAGGAGCTCCTACGAGCAGTACTTC. Residues: CASSERLAGYRSSYEQYF.

The chain combines TRBV9 with TRBJ1-5; D is possibly TRBD1 (5 bases). The CDR3 consists of 15 residues. Germline values: CDR1 SGDLS, CDR2 YYNGEE. Trimming removed 4 bases at V and 2 bases at J, with 13 bases between. This chain's CDR3 is CASSHGGTGNQPQHF. For the CDR3, the DNA is TGTGCCAGCAGCCACGGAGGGACGGGCAATCAGCCCCAGCATTTT.

V usage is TRBV5-6 and J usage is TRBJ2-1; TRBD2 agrees at 12 bases. The germline CDR1 and CDR2 sequences are SGHDT and YYEEEE. The ends lost 3 bases at V and 6 bases at J; junction bases unmatched: 10. The CDR3 contains 17 residues. In nucleotides, the CDR3 is TGTGCCAGCAGCTCCGACCCGGTGACTAGCGGGAGCAATGAGCAGTTCTTC. Translated: CASSSDPVTSGSNEQFF.